This T cell receptor beta chain was recorded in a study of post-analysis software for immune sequencing data. Study conclusions and caveats: Five TRBV segments, including TRBV5-6, TRBV5-1 and TRBV20-1, were more frequent in patients than controls. Pronounced co-clustering by F measure was evident among identically batched samples.

Trimming pared 2 bases from V and 0 bases from J, leaving 9 bases between. Germline V gives CDR1 KGHDR, CDR2 SFDVKD. This CDR3 contains 15 residues. Concerning this clonotype: Its matching antigen is unknown.

Unique molecular identifiers tagged the TCR beta cDNA libraries. TCRdb analysed the PCR reads with MiXCR anew, one entry per CDR3 protein. The sample records fewer than 550,000 distinct CDR3 sequences, 34% being singletons. This clonotype was sampled from a girl aged 2 to 17 with multiple sclerosis. Sample: blood. This chain connects TRBV24-1 to TRBJ1-2; D ambiguous. For the CDR3, the DNA is TGTGCCACCAGTGATTGGACGGGGACTAACTATGGCTACACCTTC. Protein: CATSDWTGTNYGYTF.